This T cell receptor (beta chain) was sequenced in a study of blood T cell repertoires in COVID-19. Overall study: The study drew acute and convalescent COVID-19 samples from the United States, Italy and Spain. Sample material is recorded as cDNA or gDNA derived from T cells, B-cell-depleted T cells, or PBMCs.

Trimming left V 4 bases short and J 5 bases short, with 11 bases between. The CDR3 length is 14 residues. Germline values: CDR1 SGHAT, CDR2 FQNNGV. TCRdb's copy holds only in-frame clones and misses some; the assay was immunoSEQ multiplex PCR. The profile covers tens of thousands of clones, with around three quarters appearing a single time and roughly 14% taken by the ten largest. This chain uses TRBV11-2 with TRBJ1-4; D is undetermined. Sequences were obtained from peripheral blood. This TCR was sampled from a woman aged 70-85 years with acute or convalescent COVID-19. The chain's CDR3 is CASSSTALNEKLFF. For the CDR3, the DNA is TGTGCCAGCAGCTCGACTGCCCTCAATGAAAAACTGTTTTTT.